Following are 29 T cell receptor beta chains from one sample sequenced in a study of T cells after yellow fever vaccination. A single record per CDR3 protein comes from TCRdb applying MiXCR to the 5' RACE reads. The sample holds around 590,000 distinct CDR3 sequences, around 12% seen once. Sequenced material: PBMCs, taken on the day of the yellow fever booster vaccination. The receptors were sampled from a man aged 25-45 years who received the YFV17D yellow fever vaccine.

The chain has TRBV7-2 and TRBJ2-3; D possibly corresponds to TRBD2 (5 bases). This CDR3 is 15 amino acids long. The V and J ends lost 2 bases and 5 bases respectively, with 14 bases between them. Germline V gene lookup returns CDR1 SGHTA and CDR2 FQGNSA. The CDR3 here is CASSLNEGALDTQYF. CDR3 coding DNA: TGTGCCAGCAGCTTAAATGAGGGAGCGTTAGATACGCAGTATTTT.

V and J are TRBV28 and TRBJ2-4; 10 nucleotides match TRBD2. Trimming at V came to 8 bases and at J to 1 base, leaving 11 bases not matched to a gene. The CDR3 is made up of 17 amino acids. Germline values: CDR1 MDHEN, CDR2 SYDVKM. The CDR3 sequence: CASHRTSGNRAKNIQYF. CDR3 nucleotide sequence: TGTGCCAGCCATCGGACTAGCGGTAACCGCGCCAAAAACATTCAGTACTTC.

This clonotype was detected only a few times. The V call is TRBV7-2, the J call TRBJ2-5, with 7 bases lining up with TRBD2. CDR3 size: 17 residues. Trimming removed 5 bases from V and 3 bases from J; junction bases left unmatched: 15. CDR1 is SGHTA and CDR2 is FQGNSA in the germline V gene. CDR3 DNA sequence: TGTGCCAGCAGCCCAAGATTTCAGGCGGGACTAAAAGAGACCCAGTACTTC. Protein: CASSPRFQAGLKETQYF. Combining the CDR3 with reference TRBV7-2 and TRBJ2-5 gives the whole variable domain GAGVSQSPSNKVTEKGKDVELRCDPISGHTALYWYRQSLGQGLEFLIYFQGNSAPDKSGLPSDRFSAERTGGSVSTLTIQRTQQEDSAVYLCASSPRFQAGLKETQYFGPGTRLLVL.

In its sample, this clonotype was seen a few times. J is TRBJ1-1 and V is TRBV6-2 or TRBV6-3; TRBD1 matches 10 bases. This CDR3 contains 16 residues. The J segment lost 5 bases and the V segment lost 2 bases, leaving 8 bases of the junction unmatched. Germline CDR1 reads MNHEY; CDR2 reads SVGEGT. The CDR3: CASSYRDRGIQTEAFF. The CDR3 region has the DNA TGTGCCAGCAGTTACAGGGACAGGGGCATCCAGACTGAAGCTTTCTTT.

At least ten counts were recorded for this clonotype. The chain uses TRBV5-4 and TRBJ2-7; 8 nucleotides match TRBD1. CDR1 and CDR2 from the germline V gene are SGHNT and YYREEE (reference sequence). The CDR3 covers 13 residues. V lost 4 bases and J lost 2; bases outside the gene matches: 2. CDR3 in DNA: TGTGCCAGCAGCGGGGACAGGACCTACGAGCAGTACTTC. Translated: CASSGDRTYEQYF.

The rearrangement joins TRBV20-1 to TRBJ2-3, with 10 bases matching TRBD2. J was trimmed by 5 bases and V by 2 bases; bases with no gene match: 10. Per germline, CDR1 DFQATT and CDR2 SNEGSKA (reference sequence). CDR3 length equals 16 residues. The CDR3 bases are TGCAGTGCTAGAAGGAGGACTAGCGGATGGGGAGATACGCAGTATTTT. This gives the protein CSARRRTSGWGDTQYF.

In its sample, this clonotype was seen a few times. The rearrangement joins TRBV15 to TRBJ2-5; 7 nucleotides line up with TRBD2. Germline CDR1 is LNHNV and CDR2 is YYDKDF (reference sequence). V lost 3 bases and J lost 2; bases outside the gene matches: 3. This CDR3 has 14 amino acids. The CDR3: CATSSLAVQETQYF. The CDR3 DNA follows: TGTGCCACCAGCAGCCTAGCGGTTCAAGAGACCCAGTACTTC.

This clonotype was seen only a few times. This chain uses TRBV7-8 with TRBJ1-1; 7 bases are a match to TRBD1. The germline gives CDR1 SGHVS, CDR2 FQNEAQ. V trimming: 4 bases; J trimming: 9 bases; junction bases outside the gene matches: 11. The CDR3 is 14 amino acids. The CDR3 DNA follows: TGTGCCAGCAGCTCACGAGACAGGGACAAAAAAGCTTTCTTT. It is translated as CASSSRDRDKKAFF.

The rearrangement joins TRBV20-1 to TRBJ2-5; D is unclear. Germline V gives CDR1 DFQATT, CDR2 SNEGSKA (reference sequence). This CDR3 region has 12 residues. Trimming left V 6 bases short and J 5 bases short, with 13 bases between. CDR3 nucleotide sequence: TGCAGTGCCGTTCCCGACACCGAGACCCAGTACTTC. It translates to CSAVPDTETQYF.

The rearrangement uses TRBV4-1 and TRBJ2-5; D gene uncertain. CDR3 length: 17 residues. Trimming cost V 1 base and J 5 bases, with 20 bases left between them. From germline, CDR1 is MGHRA and CDR2 YSYEKL. This CDR3 reads CASSQVGWARFGETQYF. The CDR3 DNA follows: TGCGCCAGCAGCCAAGTCGGCTGGGCGAGGTTTGGGGAGACCCAGTACTTC.

Many counts were recorded for this clonotype. The rearrangement links TRBV5-1 to TRBJ2-7; D is undetermined. Between the trimmed V and J ends, which lost 0 bases and 5 bases, there was a span of 12 bases. Germline V gene lookup returns CDR1 SGHRS and CDR2 YFSETQ. The CDR3 has 14 residues. The CDR3 DNA reads as TGCGCCAGCAGCTTGGAGACGAGTTGGGACGAGCAGTACTTC. The encoded protein is CASSLETSWDEQYF.

This clonotype was seen repeatedly, ten times or more. The chain uses TRBV28 and TRBJ1-6; D gene ambiguous. The CDR3 is 16 residues long. Trimming left V 3 bases short and J 1 base short, with 10 bases between. The V gene's germline CDR1 is MDHEN and CDR2 SYDVKM. The CDR3 nucleotides read TGTGCCAGCAGTTTCGGCGGGAGTTCCTATAATTCACCCCTCCACTTT. Residues: CASSFGGSSYNSPLHF.

The chain is built from TRBV27 and TRBJ2-5; TRBD1 matches 10 bases. The V segment lost 6 bases and the J segment 5 bases; nucleotides outside the gene matches: 3. The CDR3 contains 13 residues. Germline V gives CDR1 MNHEY, CDR2 SMNVEV (reference sequence). The CDR3 sequence: CASRLDRGETQYF. CDR3 sequence (DNA): TGTGCCAGCAGATTGGACAGGGGGGAGACCCAGTACTTC.

This clonotype appeared many times. This rearrangement joins TRBV5-1 to TRBJ2-5; a weak D match, TRBD2 (6 bases). Between the trimmed V and J ends, which lost 3 bases and 1 base, there was a span of 7 bases. The CDR3 sequence is 13 residues long. Germline V gives CDR1 SGHRS, CDR2 YFSETQ. CDR3 coding DNA: TGCGCCAGCAGCTCGGGAGCCCAAGAGACCCAGTACTTC. It is translated as CASSSGAQETQYF.

V and J are TRBV7-2 and TRBJ2-1; D gene uncertain. The germline V gene encodes CDR1 SGHTA and CDR2 FQGNSA. The CDR3 loop spans 15 amino acids. V dropped 8 bases and J dropped 8 bases, with 22 bases sitting between them. CDR3 residues: CASSREAPLRHEQFF. The CDR3 DNA sequence: TGTGCCAGCTCGCGTGAAGCCCCACTTAGACATGAGCAGTTCTTC.

This clonotype was observed a few times. The V and J genes are TRBV2 and TRBJ1-3; D possibly corresponds to TRBD1 (5 bases). Germline lookup yields CDR1 SNHLY and CDR2 FYNNEI. There are 15 residues in the CDR3. V lost 7 bases to trimming and J lost 2 bases, with 15 bases between them. The CDR3 DNA reads as TGTGCCAGCATGAGAGGGGTTAACCCTGGAAACACCATATATTTT. Amino acids: CASMRGVNPGNTIYF.

J is TRBJ2-7 and V is TRBV6-2 or TRBV6-3; D is ambiguous. This CDR3 spans 13 amino acids. Germline V gene sequence: CDR1 MNHEY, CDR2 SVGEGT. The V end lost 1 base, the J end lost 0 bases, and 4 bases lay between the germline ends. The CDR3 loop reads CASSYLHSYEQYF. The CDR3 DNA is TGTGCCAGCAGTTACTTGCACTCCTACGAGCAGTACTTC.

The sample holds a few counts of this clonotype. The V and J genes are TRBV27 and TRBJ2-1; a weak D match, TRBD2 (6 bases). This CDR3 comprises 15 residues. Trimming removed 5 bases from V and 0 bases from J, with 11 bases in between. The germline V gene has CDR1 MNHEY and CDR2 SMNVEV (reference sequence). CDR3 DNA sequence: TGTGCCAGCAGTCCAATGGGGGGCTCCTACAATGAGCAGTTCTTC. The encoded protein is CASSPMGGSYNEQFF.

The table lists this clonotype with a few counts. This rearrangement joins TRBV18 to TRBJ2-3; D gene unclear. Trimming stripped 3 bases from V and 2 bases from J, with 9 bases between. CDR1 KGHSH and CDR2 LQKENI come from the germline V gene. The CDR3 consists of 14 residues. This CDR3 reads CASSPELNTDTQYF. The CDR3 DNA is TGTGCCAGCTCACCGGAACTTAACACAGATACGCAGTATTTT.

This sequence joins TRBV11-2 and TRBJ2-3; 7 bases line up with TRBD2. Germline V gene data show CDR1 as SGHAT and CDR2 as FQNNGV. V dropped 0 bases and J dropped 4; count of bases not matched to a gene: 22. The CDR3 sequence is 21 residues long. The CDR3 DNA reads TGTGCCAGCAGCTTAGATGGGCGCACCACTAGCGCCTCTGTATGGGCAGATACGCAGTATTTT. Translating it yields CASSLDGRTTSASVWADTQYF.

The chain links TRBV4-1 to TRBJ2-5, with TRBD2 matching over 14 bases. Germline loops: CDR1 MGHRA, CDR2 YSYEKL. This CDR3 region has 18 residues. Trimming removed 2 bases from V and 4 bases from J; junction bases left unmatched: 9. Written as DNA, the CDR3 is TGCGCCAGCAGCCAAACCGGGACTAGCGGGAGCGTTGGAGAGACCCAGTACTTC. It translates to CASSQTGTSGSVGETQYF.

The rearrangement uses TRBV5-4 and TRBJ2-7; D is perhaps TRBD2 (7 bases). V dropped 0 bases and J dropped 7 bases, with 23 bases sitting between them. The CDR3 has 17 amino acids. The germline V gene has CDR1 SGHNT and CDR2 YYREEE (reference sequence). DNA of the CDR3: TGTGCCAGCAGCTTGGTAGCCTCTAGGGGGAGGGCCAAGGAGCAGTACTTC. Translated: CASSLVASRGRAKEQYF.

The chain combines TRBV6-2 or TRBV6-3 with TRBJ2-1; 11 nucleotides match TRBD2. Per germline, CDR1 MNHEY and CDR2 SVGEGT. J gave up 5 bases and V 6 bases, and 12 bases lay outside the gene matches. This CDR3 comprises 17 residues. CDR3 DNA sequence: TGTGCCAGCAGGGAAATGCTGGGACTAGCGGAGGACAATGAGCAGTTCTTC. The encoded protein is CASREMLGLAEDNEQFF.

This clonotype has ten or more counts. The J gene is TRBJ2-5, the V gene TRBV15; 7 bases line up with TRBD2. CDR1 is LNHNV, CDR2 YYDKDF, per germline (reference sequence). The CDR3 has 17 residues. The V and J ends lost 1 base and 2 bases, in that order; junction bases with no gene match: 10. The CDR3 region has the DNA TGTGCCACCAGCAGAGGAGGGTTCCGAGCGGGGCAAGAGACCCAGTACTTC. It is translated as CATSRGGFRAGQETQYF.

The rearrangement links TRBV11-2 to TRBJ2-4; D is perhaps TRBD2 (5 bases). This CDR3 is built from 15 residues. CDR1 and CDR2 from the germline V gene are SGHAT and FQNNGV. The V end was cut by 3 bases, the J end by 2 bases, with 11 bases between. The CDR3 DNA reads as TGTGCCAGCAGCTTTTCGGACGGGACCAAAAACATTCAGTACTTC. It codes for CASSFSDGTKNIQYF.

This clonotype was picked up a small number of times. J is TRBJ2-1 and V is TRBV27; D is undetermined. This CDR3 is 15 amino acids long. V shed 6 bases and J shed 7 bases, with 19 bases lying between them. Germline loops: CDR1 MNHEY, CDR2 SMNVEV (reference sequence). The CDR3 DNA sequence: TGTGCCAGCAGCCTCATAGATCCGAGTGGGAATGAGCAGTTCTTC. Translating gives CASSLIDPSGNEQFF.

This clonotype was seen once. The V gene is TRBV2, the J gene TRBJ2-5; D is ambiguous. The V gene's germline CDR1 is SNHLY and CDR2 FYNNEI. The CDR3 runs 16 residues. The V gene lost 3 bases and the J gene lost 0 bases, with 14 bases spanning the gap. The CDR3 region is CASSDPTSEYQETQYF. DNA for the CDR3: TGTGCCAGCAGTGATCCTACTTCAGAGTACCAAGAGACCCAGTACTTC.

A few counts support this clonotype. The rearrangement links TRBV19 to TRBJ2-1, with 8 positions matching TRBD1. V lost 1 base, J lost 7 bases, and 12 bases stayed unmatched. CDR1 LNHDA and CDR2 SQIVND come from the germline V gene (reference sequence). The length of the CDR3 is 17 residues. The CDR3 nucleotides read TGTGCCAGTAGTATAGTTAGGCCAGGGGGCCGTGGGAATGAGCAGTTCTTC. Encoded protein: CASSIVRPGGRGNEQFF.

This clonotype was seen at least ten times. The V and J genes are TRBV28 and TRBJ2-3; D not certain. CDR1 and CDR2 from the germline V gene are MDHEN and SYDVKM. Between the trimmed V and J ends, which lost 6 bases and 1 base, there was a span of 11 bases. The CDR3 extends over 14 amino acids. The CDR3 nucleotides read TGTGCCAGCAGCGCGCACAGCGGCACAGATACGCAGTATTTT. It specifies CASSAHSGTDTQYF.